Sequencing of this T cell receptor (beta chain) was carried out in a study of T-cell memory formation after mild COVID-19 (dated by TCRdb to 2020 to 2023). Looking at the study overall: Most TCR sequence clusters were specific to one of the two donors. In two donors, T-cell clones that expanded and contracted after mild COVID-19 were followed by sequencing TCRalpha and TCRbeta repertoires longitudinally. The cohort comprised two young, previously healthy adult volunteers, one female and one male. The full study reports these points: Some responding clones were found in pre-infection memory, which suggests that pre-existing cross-reactive memory T cells took part in the SARS-CoV-2 response. From day 15 to 85, contracting clones showed balanced CD4/CD8 phenotypes, whereas a second wave of clones that expanded from day 15 to 37 leaned towards CD4+. The study included only a couple of mild cases, and larger cohorts that include severe cases with pre-infection samples were judged to be necessary. Contracting CD4+ clones appeared mostly in the CM and EM memory subsets, whereas CD8+ clones were enriched in EMRA. SARS-CoV-2 specificity of the second-wave clones peaking on day 37 was not confirmed.

Sequenced using an Illumina NovaSeq 6000. TCRalpha and TCRbeta cDNA libraries were constructed by 5'RACE with constant-segment primers, with sample barcodes and unique molecular identifiers being introduced. Trizol reagent was used to extract RNA from every sample. Libraries were amplified in two PCR steps, with a second sample barcode and Illumina TruSeq adapters added in the second step. Libraries were sequenced on an Illumina NovaSeq with 2 x 150 bp paired-end reads. The original pipeline was this. Reads were demultiplexed and collapsed into UMI-guided consensus sequences with migec v1.2.7. With mixcr v2.1.11, UMI consensuses were aligned to TRA and TRB V and J templates and assembled into clonotypes. A clonotype was counted as expanded or contracted only if both edgeR and NoisET called the change significant, with noise models trained on biological replicates. For edgeR calls, the thresholds were a false discovery rate-adjusted p below 0.01 and a log2 fold-change of 1. As an exploratory analysis of dynamics, max-normalized trajectories of the 1000 most abundant clonotypes were examined by PCA with hierarchical clustering. The CD4 or CD8 phenotype of responding clones was assigned using the separately sequenced CD4+ and CD8+ repertoires. TCRdb reran the public reads through fastp at Q25 and MiXCR, keeping productive beta chains. Identical CDR3 protein sequences are pooled into one entry, listed with their most common genes and DNA. For this entry, the V and J calls and clone size follow TCRdb and not the study's own pipeline. The sample table records roughly 240,000 distinct CDR3 sequences; 15% of these occur just once. Approximately 2.1% of the sample comes from the top ten.

This clonotype was observed at least ten times. The clone's antigen remains unknown. There are no base qualities to consult, and no much larger clone falls within one base. Ficoll-Paque density gradient centrifugation was the method used to isolate PBMCs. The sequence was collected from an adult woman who had mild COVID-19 (a few samples of this study predate the infection). The sample titles of this study are shuffled in the database, so cell type and time point are left out; the donor was told from shared clones. Specimen: PBMCs or a T cell subset sorted from them (not recorded which).

The CDR3 protein sequence reads: CASSVTTSGYGEQYF. The nucleotides read TGTGCCAGCAGCGTCACGACTAGCGGGTATGGGGAGCAGTACTTC. Recombination linked TRBV9 to TRBJ2-7, with 10 bases matching TRBD2. In the germline V gene, CDR1 corresponds to SGDLS and CDR2 to YYNGEE. Trimming accounts for 2 bases at V and 7 bases at J, while the number of junction bases matched to no gene is 9. The CDR3 has 15 amino acids, counting the end cysteine and phenylalanine. The only DNA kept is the CDR3, 45 bases in frame from the first base.